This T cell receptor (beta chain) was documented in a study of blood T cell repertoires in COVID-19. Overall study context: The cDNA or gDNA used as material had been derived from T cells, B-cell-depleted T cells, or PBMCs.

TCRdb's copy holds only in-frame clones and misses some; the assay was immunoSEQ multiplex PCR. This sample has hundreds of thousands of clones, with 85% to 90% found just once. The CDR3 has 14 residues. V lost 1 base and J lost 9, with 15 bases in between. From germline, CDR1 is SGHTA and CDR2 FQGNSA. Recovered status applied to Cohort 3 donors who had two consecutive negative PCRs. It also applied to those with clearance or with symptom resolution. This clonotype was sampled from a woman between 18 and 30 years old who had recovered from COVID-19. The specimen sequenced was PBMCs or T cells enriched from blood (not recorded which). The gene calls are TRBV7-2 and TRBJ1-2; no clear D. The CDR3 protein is CASSLGTDSTRYTF. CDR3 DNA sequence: TGTGCCAGCAGCTTAGGAACGGACTCTACGCGCTACACCTTC.